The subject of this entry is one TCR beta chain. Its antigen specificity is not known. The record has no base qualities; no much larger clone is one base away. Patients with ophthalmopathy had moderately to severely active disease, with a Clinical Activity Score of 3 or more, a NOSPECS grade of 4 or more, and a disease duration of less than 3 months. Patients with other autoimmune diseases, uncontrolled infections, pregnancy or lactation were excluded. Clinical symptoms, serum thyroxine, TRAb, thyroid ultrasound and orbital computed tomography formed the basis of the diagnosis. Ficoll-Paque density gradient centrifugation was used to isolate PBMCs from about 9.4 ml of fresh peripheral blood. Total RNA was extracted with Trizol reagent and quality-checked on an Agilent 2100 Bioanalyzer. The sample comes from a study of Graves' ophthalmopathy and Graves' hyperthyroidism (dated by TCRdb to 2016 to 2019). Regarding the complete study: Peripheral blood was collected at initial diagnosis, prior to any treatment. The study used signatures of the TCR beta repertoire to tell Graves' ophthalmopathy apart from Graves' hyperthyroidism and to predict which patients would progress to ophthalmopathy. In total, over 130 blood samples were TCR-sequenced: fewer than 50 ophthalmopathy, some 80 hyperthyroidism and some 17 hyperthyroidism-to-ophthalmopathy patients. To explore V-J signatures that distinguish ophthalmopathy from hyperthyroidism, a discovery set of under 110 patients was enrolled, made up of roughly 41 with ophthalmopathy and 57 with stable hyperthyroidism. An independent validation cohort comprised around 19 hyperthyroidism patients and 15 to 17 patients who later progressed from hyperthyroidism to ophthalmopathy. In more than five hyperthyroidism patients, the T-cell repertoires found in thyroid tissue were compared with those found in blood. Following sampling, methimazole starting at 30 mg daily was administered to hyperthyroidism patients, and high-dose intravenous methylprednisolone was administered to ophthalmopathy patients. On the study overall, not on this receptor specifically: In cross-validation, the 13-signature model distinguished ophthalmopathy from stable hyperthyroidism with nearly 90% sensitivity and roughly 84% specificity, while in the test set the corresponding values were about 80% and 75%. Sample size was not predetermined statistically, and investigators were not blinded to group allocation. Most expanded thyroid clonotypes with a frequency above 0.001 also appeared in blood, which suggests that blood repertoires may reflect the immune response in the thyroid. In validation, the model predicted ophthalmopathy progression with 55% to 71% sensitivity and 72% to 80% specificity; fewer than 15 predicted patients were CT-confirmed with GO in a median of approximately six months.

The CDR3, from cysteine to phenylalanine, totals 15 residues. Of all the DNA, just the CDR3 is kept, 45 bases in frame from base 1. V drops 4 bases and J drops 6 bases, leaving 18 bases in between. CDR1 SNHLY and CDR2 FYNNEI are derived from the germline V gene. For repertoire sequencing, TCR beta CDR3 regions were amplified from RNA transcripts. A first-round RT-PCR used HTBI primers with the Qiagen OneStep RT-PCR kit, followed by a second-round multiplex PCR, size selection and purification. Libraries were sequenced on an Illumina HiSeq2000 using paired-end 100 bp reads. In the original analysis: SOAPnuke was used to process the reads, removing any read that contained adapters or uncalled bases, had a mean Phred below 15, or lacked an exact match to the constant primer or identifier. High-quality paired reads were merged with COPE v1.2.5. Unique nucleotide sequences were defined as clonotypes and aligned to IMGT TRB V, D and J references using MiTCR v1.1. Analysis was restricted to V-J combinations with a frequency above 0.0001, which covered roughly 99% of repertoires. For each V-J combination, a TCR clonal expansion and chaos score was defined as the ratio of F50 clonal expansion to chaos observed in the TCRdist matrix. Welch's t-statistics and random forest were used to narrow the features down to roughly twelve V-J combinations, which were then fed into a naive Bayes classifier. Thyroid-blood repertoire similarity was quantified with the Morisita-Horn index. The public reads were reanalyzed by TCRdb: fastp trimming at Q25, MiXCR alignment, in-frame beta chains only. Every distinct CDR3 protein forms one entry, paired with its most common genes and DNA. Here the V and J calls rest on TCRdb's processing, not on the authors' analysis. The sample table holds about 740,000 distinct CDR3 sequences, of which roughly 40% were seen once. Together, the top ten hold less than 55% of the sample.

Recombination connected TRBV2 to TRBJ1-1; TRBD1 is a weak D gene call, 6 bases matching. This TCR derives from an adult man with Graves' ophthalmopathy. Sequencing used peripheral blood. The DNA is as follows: TGTGCCAGCAGTGCGAACACCGCCGGGGGGCCTGAAGCTTTCTTT. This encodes CASSANTAGGPEAFF.